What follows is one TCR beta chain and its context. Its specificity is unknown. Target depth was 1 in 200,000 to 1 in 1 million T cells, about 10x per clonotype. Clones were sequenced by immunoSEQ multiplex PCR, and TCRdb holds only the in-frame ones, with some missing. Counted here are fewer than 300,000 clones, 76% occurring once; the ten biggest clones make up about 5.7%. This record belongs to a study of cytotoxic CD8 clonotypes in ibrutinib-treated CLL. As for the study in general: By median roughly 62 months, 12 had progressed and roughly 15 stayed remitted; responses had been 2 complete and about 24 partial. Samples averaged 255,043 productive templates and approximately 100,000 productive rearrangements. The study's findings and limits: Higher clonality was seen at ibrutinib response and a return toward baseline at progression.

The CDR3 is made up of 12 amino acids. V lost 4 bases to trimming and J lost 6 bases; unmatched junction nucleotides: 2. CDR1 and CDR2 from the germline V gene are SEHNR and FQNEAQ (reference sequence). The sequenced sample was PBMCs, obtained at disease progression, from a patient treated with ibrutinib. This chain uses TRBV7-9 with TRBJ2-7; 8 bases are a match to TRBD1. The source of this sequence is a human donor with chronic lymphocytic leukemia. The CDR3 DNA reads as TGTGCCAGCAGCTCCAGGGGGCCCGAGCAGTACTTC. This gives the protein CASSSRGPEQYF. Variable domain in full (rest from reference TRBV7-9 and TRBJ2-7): DTGVSQNPRHKITKRGQNVTFRCDPISEHNRLYWYRQTLGQGPEFLTYFQNEAQLEKSRLLSDRFSAERPKGSFSTLEIQRTEQGDSAMYLCASSSRGPEQYFGPGTRLTVT.